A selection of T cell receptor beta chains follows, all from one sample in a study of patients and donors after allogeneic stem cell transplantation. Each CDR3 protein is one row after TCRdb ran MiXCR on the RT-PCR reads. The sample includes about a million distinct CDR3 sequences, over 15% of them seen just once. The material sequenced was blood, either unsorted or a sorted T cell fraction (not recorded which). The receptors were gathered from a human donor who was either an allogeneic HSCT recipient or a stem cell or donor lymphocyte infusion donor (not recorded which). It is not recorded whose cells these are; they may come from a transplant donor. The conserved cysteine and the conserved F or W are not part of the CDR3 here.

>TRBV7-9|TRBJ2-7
ASSPGLVKREQY
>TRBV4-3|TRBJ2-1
ASSQGSGTLIGNEQF
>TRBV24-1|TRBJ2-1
ATSARQGDYNEQF
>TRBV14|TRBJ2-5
ASSQRAGGQETQY
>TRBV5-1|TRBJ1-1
ASSFPGTEAF
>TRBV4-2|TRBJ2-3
ASSSWGGDEDTQY
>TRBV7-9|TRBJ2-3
ASSVEGVTQY
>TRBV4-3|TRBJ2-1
ASSQRGRYNEQF
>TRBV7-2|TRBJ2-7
ASSPGEWATYEQY
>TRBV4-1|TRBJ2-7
ASNQGGLDGSYEQY
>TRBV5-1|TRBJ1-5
ASSSGGQNNQPQH
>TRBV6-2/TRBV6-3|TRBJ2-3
ASSYPRWTSGRPSTDTQY
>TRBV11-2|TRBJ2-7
ASTPPGQGIYEQY
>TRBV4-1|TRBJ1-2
ASSQPGQGSYGYT
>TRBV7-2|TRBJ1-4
ASSLLDRRNEKLF
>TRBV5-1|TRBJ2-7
ASSLGGTSGIF
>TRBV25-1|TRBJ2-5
ASSDLDSRGETQY
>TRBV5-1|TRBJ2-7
ASSLGGTDLFYEQY
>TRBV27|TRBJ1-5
ASSFISPGHNQPQH
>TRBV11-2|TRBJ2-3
ASSLEPGLSTDTQY
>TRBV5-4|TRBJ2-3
ASSRPTSGISTDTQY
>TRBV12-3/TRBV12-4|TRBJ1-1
ATYQGRTEAF
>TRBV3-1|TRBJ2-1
ASSQDRPGKIGYNEQF
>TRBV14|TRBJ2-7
ASSLSSGGAYEQY
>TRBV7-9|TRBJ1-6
ASSSLSPLH
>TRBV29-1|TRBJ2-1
SVEDQGGSYNEQF
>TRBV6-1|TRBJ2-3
ASNLLAGGDTQY
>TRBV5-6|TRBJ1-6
ASSLEGDRGNSPLH
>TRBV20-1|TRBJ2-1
SASGRLAGDIEQF
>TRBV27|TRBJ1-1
ASSFLGGNTEAF
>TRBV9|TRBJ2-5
ASSVGLAGRETQY